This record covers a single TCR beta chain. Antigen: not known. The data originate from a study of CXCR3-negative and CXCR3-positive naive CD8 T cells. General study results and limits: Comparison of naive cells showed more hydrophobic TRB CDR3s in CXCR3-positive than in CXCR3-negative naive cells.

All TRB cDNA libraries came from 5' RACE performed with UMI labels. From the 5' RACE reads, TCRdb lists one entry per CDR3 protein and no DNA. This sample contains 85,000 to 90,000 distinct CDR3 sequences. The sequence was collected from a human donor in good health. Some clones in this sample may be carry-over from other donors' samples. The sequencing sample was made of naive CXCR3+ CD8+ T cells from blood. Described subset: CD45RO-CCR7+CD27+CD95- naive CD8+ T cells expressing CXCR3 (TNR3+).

CDR3 in amino acids: CSVEDQTSGSFEQYF. V and J are TRBV29-1 and TRBJ2-7; TCRdb gives TRBD2 as the D gene, but with no DNA this cannot be confirmed. The CDR3 loop spans 15 amino acids. CDR1 and CDR2 from the germline V gene are SQVTM and ANQGSEA.